The TCR beta chain described here comes from a study of beta chain features in type 1 diabetes. The study's findings and limits: Possibly, sequencing cDNA over-represented cells that had high TCR expression levels. In type 1 diabetes patients, VDJ junctions had fewer insertions; deletions at these junctions were more frequent.

The CDR3 has 14 amino acids. V gave up 5 bases and J gave up 4 bases, with 11 bases separating them. The V gene's germline CDR1 is MNHNY and CDR2 SVGAGI (reference sequence). For this clone: Its antigen is undetermined.

CD4+ naive, central memory, regulatory and stem cell-like memory subsets were isolated by sorting on CD45RO/CCR7/CD25/CD127/CD95/CD27. Purity exceeded 95% in all sorted populations. Expressed TCRB transcripts were sequenced, since all the RNA that had been isolated was reverse transcribed. The table came from immunoSEQ multiplex PCR; TCRdb's copy has only in-frame clones and leaves some out. Among hundreds of thousands of clones listed, roughly 15% were seen once. The TCR originated in a woman in her late teens or twenties in good health. Sequences were obtained from naive CD4+ T cells from blood. The gene calls are TRBV6-6 and TRBJ2-2; TRBD1 might be the D (5 bases). The CDR3 DNA follows: TGTGCCAGCAGTCACCGGACATTCACCGGGGAGCTGTTTTTT. Its translation: CASSHRTFTGELFF.